The sequence of this TCR beta chain was determined in a study of cytomegalovirus exposure and HLA in healthy donors (dated 2017 in TCRdb). Describing the broader study: According to an earlier analysis of 550 to 700 of the donors, 150 million to 200 million T cells yielded 95 million to 140 million unique TCR beta sequences and more than 250 Gb of sequence data. HLA typing covered class I and class II loci at four-digit resolution. An early release that covered roughly 600 HLA-typed donors contained 300 to 350 gigabases of sequencing data and approximately 85 million unique TCR sequences. A separate validation cohort of 100 to 150 different subjects was used in addition to the approximately 700-subject first cohort. To study patterns of TCR occurrence, a later analysis re-analyzed previously published TCR beta repertoires from hundreds of donors and added high-resolution HLA genotyping. Because of strong linkage in the cohort, roughly five DR-DQ haplotypes were treated as single units for association and clustering. The aim of the study was to test whether cataloging public T cell receptors could identify signatures of past pathogen exposure. Genome-wide SNP genotypes for about 60% of the 666 donors were used in a later genetic analysis, which treated that subset as a discovery cohort. Rather than drawing on any new phenotypic data, the later analysis identified candidate immune exposures from TCR beta sequences and the way those sequences occurred across donors. The T cell repertoires of about 700 subjects were profiled by immunosequencing and related to cytomegalovirus serostatus. To decide whether each TCR beta V gene segment behaved as functional or pseudogenic, an earlier analysis of 587 of the donors relied on high-throughput TCR beta sequencing. On average, roughly 250,000 unique TCR beta nucleotide sequences were sequenced per donor among 350 to 400 genotyped donors of the cohort, with about 17% of those sequences being non-productive. To predict cytomegalovirus infection status, the study brought together high-throughput TCR immunosequencing, statistical association of individual TCRs with disease status, and machine learning. Donor age, sex, ethnicity and CMV serostatus were compiled alongside the repertoire data. Typing coverage varied by locus: roughly 629-630 donors for A, B, C, DRB1 and DQB1; more than 500 for DQA1; nearly 610 for DPA1; approximately 490 for DPB1. Of the approximately 400 genotyped donors, roughly 85% fell in the genetic ancestry cluster associated with self-reported Caucasian donors. Every repertoire in the discovery cohort had been generated on one and the same sequencing platform.

In total, approximately 690 healthy bone marrow donors made up the cohort. All cohort members were sampled while nominally healthy, although unrecorded immune exposures were likely present. The donor tested CMV seronegative, placing the donor among the roughly 340 seronegative members of the cohort. Each donor provided a peripheral blood sample, and peripheral blood mononuclear cells were used for TCR beta sequencing. The Qiagen DNeasy Blood Extraction Kit was used to extract genomic DNA from the blood cell samples. The germline V gene sets CDR1 to MGHRA and CDR2 to YSYEKL. V is cut back by 6 bases and J by 4 bases, with 11 bases in the junction unmatched. The CDR3 goes from the cysteine to the phenylalanine over 15 residues. Only the CDR3 DNA is retained, 45 bases long and in frame from the first base. In regard to this clone: Its binding antigen is unknown. Base qualities are not at hand, and no much larger clone is one base apart.

The study at large found these results: A further reported finding was that TCR beta sequences accurately predicted the HLA-A and HLA-B alleles for most subjects in the first cohort. A few of the identified cytomegalovirus-associated TCR beta chains were confirmed in vitro to be specific for cytomegalovirus antigens. The classifier was reported to diagnose cytomegalovirus status with high specificity and sensitivity in both the original cohort and the validation cohort. V-gene and J-gene trimming of TCR beta chains was associated with a missense DCLRE1C variant in a later genetic analysis, and the association was replicated in an independent cohort. According to a later analysis, most CMV-associated TCR beta chains appeared to be HLA-restricted, and the HLA associations seemed to be driven largely by CMV exposure. Linkage disequilibrium might explain the correlated functional status among segregating V segments, but an unknown experimental factor could not be excluded. Because HLA typing was unavailable for some donors at each locus, only the typed subset was used in association tests. The study gave a list of 150 to 200 TCR beta chains associated with cytomegalovirus. For the cohort, immune exposure information was limited to CMV serostatus. According to a later analysis, parvovirus B19, influenza, CMV and Epstein-Barr virus appeared linked to several top co-occurrence clusters. When HLA alleles, especially DR and DQ, strongly co-occurred, TCR associations were difficult to assign to individual alleles. Most TCR sequences were seen in very few donors, while some public TCRs were found in many individuals. In an earlier analysis of 587 of the donors, most TCR beta V segments were observed in productive rearrangements about 87% or about 30% of the time, broadly matching IMGT annotations. The cohort was sequenced for TCR beta chains only, and without alpha or paired-chain data the features that could be detected were limited. According to a later analysis, TCR association rates differed among HLA loci, with DRB1 alleles showing the most associated TCRs and HLA-C alleles showing the fewest. Specific HLA alleles were associated with about 17,000 TCR beta sequences at a false discovery rate of 0.05 in a later analysis. Some IMGT-functional V segments, including TRBV6-2 and TRBV6-3, could not be told apart with the 87-base-pair reads, so those segments were excluded. The sequencing pipeline was judged likely to have produced a cluster of highly shared sequence variants as a technical artifact. A later genetic analysis reported fewer N-insertions in productive TCRs among donors in an Asian-associated ancestry cluster than the roughly 640-donor mean. The authors suggested that the approach could potentially be extended to other disease states and immunological phenotypes. Sequencing depth was assumed to be roughly uniform across donors in the presence/absence analyses, though that assumption may not hold. Because counts were too low, 15 to 20 rarely observed V segments, including chromosome 9 orphons, were excluded from the earlier analysis of around 590 of the donors. In a later analysis, HLA-associated TCR beta chains were found to be more clonally expanded and to have lower generation probabilities than equally common non-associated chains.

Preparation of the library involved the immunoSEQ multiplex PCR assay. For the multiplex PCR, a mixture combining 60 forward primers for TCR Vbeta segments and 13 reverse primers for TCR Jbeta segments was used. The CDR3 region of rearranged TCR beta genes was amplified from genomic DNA with a multiplex PCR assay. On the Illumina HiSeq System, the amplified TCR beta libraries were sequenced as 87-base-pair reads. The paper's data handling went like this. Across the 666 repertoires, a later analysis counted tens of millions of unique TCR beta chains, roughly 11 million of which were shared by at least two donors. Raw reads were error-corrected and collapsed into unique sequences by a nearest-neighbor algorithm in which closely related sequences were merged to remove PCR and sequencing errors. CDR3 sequences were aligned to IMGT reference sequences to assign V, D and J gene segments. Each retained sequence needed at least a six-nucleotide match to both a V gene segment and a J gene segment. A rearrangement counted as productive if the CDR3 had no stop codons and remained in frame with V and J, and every other rearrangement counted as non-productive. CDR3 was defined according to IMGT convention as the region running from the second conserved V-encoded cysteine to the conserved J-encoded phenylalanine. In an earlier analysis of approximately 590 of the donors, sequences lacking an unambiguous match to a single V gene segment were excluded. An earlier analysis of a few hundred of the donors called V segments functional above 56.7% productive rearrangements and segregating when the between-donor standard deviation exceeded 5%. A statistical classification framework was built for diagnosing cytomegalovirus status from the catalog of TCR beta chain sequences. In a later analysis, V and J genes were assigned by comparing TCR nucleotide sequences against IMGT/GENE-DB human TR gene sequences. In a later analysis, CDR3 sequences and most-parsimonious VDJ recombination scenarios were assigned using the TCRdist pipeline. A later analysis defined each TCR beta chain by its CDR3 amino acid sequence plus V-gene family, and excluded reads lacking a unique V-gene family. In a later analysis, fewer than 600 highly shared, low-generation-probability nucleotide sequences were removed to address suspected cross-contamination and a sequencing artifact. A later analysis calculated a clonal expansion index for each public chain from normalized within-repertoire ranks of inferred template counts. A later analysis computed generation probabilities with a VDJ recombination model fitted to out-of-frame rearrangements, and checked the results against IGoR. In a later analysis, TCR-TCR, TCR-HLA and TCR-CMV co-occurrence was scored with hypergeometric tests, and a repertoire-size bias correction was applied to TCR pairs. False discovery rates were estimated in a later analysis by permuting HLA or CMV assignments 20 times. A later analysis grouped co-occurring TCRs with DBSCAN, adding TCRdist sequence similarity when clustering within HLA-allele-positive subsets. Co-occurrence clustering excluded repertoires with fewer than 30,000 or more than 120,000 public chains, plus five with anomalous nucleotide sharing. The table comes from immuneACCESS by way of TCRdb, which keeps in-frame sequences with V and J called. Part of the clones is missing from these tables; in studies checked, under half for an unresolved V gene and the rest for unknown reasons. The V and J calls and clone size were taken over from that table, and D and trimming were inferred from the DNA. The sample table contains about 100,000 clones; only one count was recorded for around 80% of them. The ten largest account for more than 0.95% of the sample.

Specimen: PBMCs. The TCR originated in a woman aged 18-29 years in good health and CMV-seronegative. This receptor chain uses TRBV4-1 and TRBJ1-2; 7 central nucleotides agree with TRBD1. The CDR3 amino acid sequence is: CASRDIDRDLYGYTF. The sequenced DNA is TGCGCCAGCAGGGACATAGACAGGGATCTCTATGGCTACACCTTC.